The sequence of this TCR beta chain was determined in a study of CD8 T cells in Susac syndrome. Reverse transcription used roughly 0.45 to 1 ug RNA and random hexamers. TCRdb used MiXCR to reprocess the immunoSEQ multiplex PCR reads, holding one entry per CDR3 protein. The sample consists of 140,000 or so distinct CDR3 sequences, less than 95% of them appearing once. The source material was CD4+ T cells from PBMCs. This clonotype was obtained from a human donor in good health.

Written as DNA, the CDR3 is TGCGCCAGCAGCTTTGGCGCCACCGTTTCGTATGAGCAGTTCTTC. This translates into CASSFGATVSYEQFF. The V call is TRBV4-1, the J call TRBJ2-1; D ambiguous. V dropped 5 bases and J dropped 8 bases, with 19 bases sitting between them. This CDR3 contains 15 residues. Germline values: CDR1 MGHRA, CDR2 YSYEKL.